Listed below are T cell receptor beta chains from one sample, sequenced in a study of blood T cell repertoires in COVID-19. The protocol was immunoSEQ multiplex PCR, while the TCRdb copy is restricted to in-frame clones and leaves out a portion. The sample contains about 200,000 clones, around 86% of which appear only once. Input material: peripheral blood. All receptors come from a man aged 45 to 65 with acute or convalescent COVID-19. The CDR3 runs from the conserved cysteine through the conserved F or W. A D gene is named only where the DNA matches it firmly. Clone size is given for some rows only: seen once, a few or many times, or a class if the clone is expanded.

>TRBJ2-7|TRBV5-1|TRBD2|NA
CASSLEAGSSYEQYF
TGCGCCAGCAGCTTGGAAGCGGGGAGTTCCTACGAGCAGTACTTC
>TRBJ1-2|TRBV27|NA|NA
CASSLGPLYGYTF
TGTGCCAGCAGTCTAGGTCCGCTCTATGGCTACACCTTC
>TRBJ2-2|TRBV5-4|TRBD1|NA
CASSPTGTGVTGELFF
TGTGCCAGCAGCCCGACCGGGACAGGGGTAACCGGGGAGCTGTTTTTT
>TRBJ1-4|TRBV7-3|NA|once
CASSPPEENNEKLFF
TGTGCCAGCAGCCCCCCGGAGGAAAATAATGAAAAACTGTTTTTT
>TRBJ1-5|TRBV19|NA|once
CASSDTARGGQPQHF
TGTGCCAGTAGCGATACGGCACGAGGAGGTCAGCCCCAGCATTTT
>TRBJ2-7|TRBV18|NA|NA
CASSPDTRSYEQYF
TGTGCCAGCTCACCGGACACCCGTTCGTACGAGCAGTACTTC
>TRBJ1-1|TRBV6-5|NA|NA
CASSRRQVNTEAFF
TGTGCCAGCAGCCGCCGACAGGTGAACACTGAAGCTTTCTTT
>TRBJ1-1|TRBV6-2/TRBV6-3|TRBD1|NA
CASSYSRWGQANTEAFF
TGTGCCAGCAGTTACTCACGATGGGGACAGGCGAACACTGAAGCTTTCTTT
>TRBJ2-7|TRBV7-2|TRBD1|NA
CASSLASGGYEQYF
TGTGCCAGCAGCTTAGCGTCAGGGGGCTACGAGCAGTACTTC
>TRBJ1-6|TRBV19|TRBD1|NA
CASSLTGDSPLHF
TGTGCCAGTAGCTTAACAGGGGATTCACCCCTCCACTTT
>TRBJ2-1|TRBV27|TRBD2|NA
CASSLRAGTKTNEQFF
TGTGCCAGCAGTTTAAGGGCCGGGACTAAGACCAATGAGCAGTTCTTC
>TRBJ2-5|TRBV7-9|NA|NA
CASSRRQGGLETQYF
TGTGCCAGCAGCCGACGACAGGGAGGATTGGAGACCCAGTACTTC
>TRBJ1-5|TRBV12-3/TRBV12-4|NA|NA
CASSPGFDQPQHF
TGTGCCAGCAGTCCAGGGTTCGATCAGCCCCAGCATTTT
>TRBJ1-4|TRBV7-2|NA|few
CASSLALPGFGNEKLFF
TGTGCCAGCAGCTTAGCGCTACCGGGATTCGGTAATGAAAAACTGTTTTTT
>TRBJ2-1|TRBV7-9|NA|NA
CASSPVSGTPYNEQFF
TGTGCCAGCAGCCCCGTTAGTGGGACTCCCTACAATGAGCAGTTCTTC
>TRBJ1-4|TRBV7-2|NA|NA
CASSMDSGVNEKLFF
TGTGCCAGCAGCATGGACAGCGGAGTGAATGAAAAACTGTTTTTT
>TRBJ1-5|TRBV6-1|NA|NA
CASSEPIRGVGQPQHF
TGTGCCAGCAGTGAACCCATTAGGGGTGTGGGCCAGCCCCAGCATTTT
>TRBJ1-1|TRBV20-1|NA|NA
CSASEQANEAFF
TGCAGTGCTAGTGAACAGGCGAACGAAGCTTTCTTT
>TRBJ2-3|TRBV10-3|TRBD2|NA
CAISSGTSGYTQYF
TGTGCCATCAGCTCCGGGACTAGCGGTTATACGCAGTATTTT
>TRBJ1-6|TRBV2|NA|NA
CASSEQGWNSPLHF
TGTGCCAGCAGTGAACAGGGGTGGAATTCACCCCTCCACTTT
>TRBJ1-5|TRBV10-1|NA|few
CASSKGDQPQHF
TGCGCCAGCAGCAAGGGAGATCAGCCCCAGCATTTT
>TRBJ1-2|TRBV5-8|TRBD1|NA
CASSLAGTGGSHGYTF
TGTGCCAGCAGCTTGGCGGGGACAGGGGGATCTCATGGCTACACCTTC
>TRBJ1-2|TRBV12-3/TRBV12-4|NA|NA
CASSTSRDGYTF
TGTGCCAGCAGTACGAGTCGGGATGGCTACACCTTC
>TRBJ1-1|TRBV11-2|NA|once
CASSPRKKDGTEAFF
TGTGCCAGCAGTCCTAGAAAGAAAGATGGTACTGAAGCTTTCTTT
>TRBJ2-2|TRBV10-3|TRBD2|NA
CAISELADNTGELFF
TGTGCCATCAGTGAACTAGCGGACAACACCGGGGAGCTGTTTTTT
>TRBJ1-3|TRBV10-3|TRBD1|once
CASGQGSGNTIYF
TGTGCCAGCGGACAGGGATCTGGAAACACCATATATTTT
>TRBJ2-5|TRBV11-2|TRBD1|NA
CASSIGQGVETQYF
TGTGCCAGCAGCATTGGACAGGGGGTTGAGACCCAGTACTTC
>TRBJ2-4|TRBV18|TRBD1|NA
CASSPTGGAVKNIQYF
TGTGCCAGCTCACCCACAGGGGGCGCAGTCAAAAACATTCAGTACTTC
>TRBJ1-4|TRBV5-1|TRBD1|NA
CASSLLGQGDRLFF
TGCGCCAGCAGCTTGTTAGGACAGGGTGATAGACTGTTTTTT
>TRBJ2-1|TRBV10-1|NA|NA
CASSESGGNEQFF
TGCGCCAGCAGTGAGTCGGGGGGCAATGAGCAGTTCTTC
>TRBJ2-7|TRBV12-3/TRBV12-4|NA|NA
CASTLQGYEQYF
TGTGCCAGCACTCTACAGGGCTACGAGCAGTACTTC
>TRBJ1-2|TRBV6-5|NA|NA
CASSQGNYGYTF
TGTGCCAGCAGCCAGGGGAACTATGGCTACACCTTC
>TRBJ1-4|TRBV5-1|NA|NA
CASSFRQANEKLFF
TGCGCCAGCAGCTTTCGCCAGGCTAATGAAAAACTGTTTTTT
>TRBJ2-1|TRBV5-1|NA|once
CASSLGQSYNEQFF
TGCGCCAGCAGCTTGGGACAGTCCTACAATGAGCAGTTCTTC
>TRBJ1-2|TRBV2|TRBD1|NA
CASSEGTAEGYTF
TGTGCCAGCAGTGAGGGGACAGCGGAAGGCTACACCTTC
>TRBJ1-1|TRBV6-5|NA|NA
CASRPSGGWRAFF
TGTGCCAGCAGGCCTTCAGGAGGCTGGCGTGCTTTCTTT
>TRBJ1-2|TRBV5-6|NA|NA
CASSYPSTVRYGYTF
TGTGCCAGCAGCTACCCATCGACAGTTCGCTATGGCTACACCTTC
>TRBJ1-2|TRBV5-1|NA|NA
CASHAGRGNYGYTF
TGCGCCAGCCATGCGGGAAGGGGTAACTATGGCTACACCTTC
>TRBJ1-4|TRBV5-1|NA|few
CASSWDSTNEKLFF
TGCGCCAGCAGCTGGGACTCAACTAATGAAAAACTGTTTTTT
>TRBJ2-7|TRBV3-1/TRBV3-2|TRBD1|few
CASSLGQGNYEQYF
TGTGCCAGCAGCTTGGGACAGGGGAACTACGAGCAGTACTTC
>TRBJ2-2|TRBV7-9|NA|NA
CASSSTAGELFF
TGTGCCAGCAGCTCTACAGCCGGGGAGCTGTTTTTT
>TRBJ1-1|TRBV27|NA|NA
CASIQSYSRFEAFF
TGTGCCAGCATCCAGTCCTACAGCAGATTTGAAGCTTTCTTT
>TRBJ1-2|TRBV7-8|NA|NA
CASSLAEGRGGYTF
TGTGCCAGCAGCTTAGCTGAGGGGCGGGGTGGCTACACCTTC
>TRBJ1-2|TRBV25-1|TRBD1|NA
CASRGTGHYGYTF
TGTGCCAGCAGGGGGACAGGCCACTATGGCTACACCTTC
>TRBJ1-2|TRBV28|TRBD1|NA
CASSGGQGYGYTF
TGTGCCAGCAGTGGGGGACAGGGCTATGGCTACACCTTC
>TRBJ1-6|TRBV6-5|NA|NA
CATTPGERYNSPLHF
TGTGCCACCACCCCAGGGGAGAGGTATAATTCACCCCTCCACTTT
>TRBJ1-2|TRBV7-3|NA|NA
CASSLSGSGGYTF
TGTGCCAGCAGCTTAAGCGGGTCGGGTGGCTACACCTTC
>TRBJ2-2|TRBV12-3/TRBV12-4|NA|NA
CASRGVRSGELFF
TGTGCCAGCAGAGGGGTCCGTTCCGGGGAGCTGTTTTTT
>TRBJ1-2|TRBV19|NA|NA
CASGQSSLNYGYTF
TGTGCCTCCGGACAGTCCAGCTTAAACTATGGCTACACCTTC
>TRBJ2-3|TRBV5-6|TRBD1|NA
CASSLRTGVWDVNTDTQYF
TGTGCCAGCAGCTTGAGGACAGGGGTGTGGGATGTAAACACAGATACGCAGTATTTT
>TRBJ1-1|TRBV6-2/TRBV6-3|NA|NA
CASSSQTGTEAFF
TGTGCCAGCAGTTCCCAGACAGGCACTGAAGCTTTCTTT
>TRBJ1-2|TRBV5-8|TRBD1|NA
CASSPKDRVVGGYTF
TGTGCCAGCAGCCCAAAGGACAGGGTAGTCGGTGGCTACACCTTC
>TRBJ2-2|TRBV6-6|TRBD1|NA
CASSRTLGQDVYRELFF
TGTGCCAGCAGTCGTACTTTGGGACAGGATGTGTACAGGGAGCTGTTTTTT